The subject of this entry is one T cell receptor beta chain. Trimming cost V 3 bases and J 5 bases; bases outside gene matches: 6. There are 14 residues in the CDR3. Germline CDR1 reads KGHSH; CDR2 reads LQKENI. These data originate in a study of blood T cell repertoires in COVID-19. The protocol was immunoSEQ multiplex PCR, while the TCRdb copy is restricted to in-frame clones and leaves out a portion. The sample includes hundreds of thousands of clones, nearly 90% of them seen just once. The sequenced material came from PBMCs or T cells enriched from blood (not recorded which). The source of this sequence is a young woman with acute COVID-19. V usage is TRBV18 and J usage is TRBJ2-5, with 7 bases matching TRBD1. The CDR3 coding sequence is TGTGCCAGCTCACCTGACAGGGTGCAGGAGACCCAGTACTTC. Translation gives CASSPDRVQETQYF.